This T cell receptor beta chain was profiled in a study of CXCR3-negative and CXCR3-positive naive CD8 T cells. Overall study results and limits: Post-cryopreservation CXCR3 expression was partly diminished, and the bulk of assays employed fresh PBMCs. Comparison of naive cells showed more hydrophobic TRB CDR3s in CXCR3-positive than in CXCR3-negative naive cells.

As to this clonotype: Its antigen is not identified.

The germline V gene has CDR1 SGHVS and CDR2 FNYEAQ. This CDR3 spans 12 amino acids. The authors prepared UMI-labeled TRB cDNA libraries by 5' RACE. TCRdb reprocessed the 5' RACE reads, with one entry per CDR3 protein and no DNA. Seen in this sample are about 70,000 distinct CDR3 sequences; the ten most common clones hold about 0.71%. This clonotype was obtained from a human donor in good health. Some clones in this sample may be carry-over from other donors' samples. The V gene is TRBV7-6, the J gene TRBJ2-7; TCRdb proposes TRBD1, but this gene call is untestable without DNA. Sequenced input: naive CXCR3+ CD8+ T cells from blood. The subset here: CD45RO-CCR7+CD27+CD95- naive CD8+ T cells expressing CXCR3 (TNR3+). CDR3: CASRGQGYEQYF. Combining the CDR3 with reference TRBV7-6 and TRBJ2-7 gives the whole variable domain GAGVSQSPRYKVTKRGQDVALRCDPISGHVSLYWYRQALGQGPEFLTYFNYEAQQDKSGLPNDRFSAERPEGSISTLTIQRTEQRDSAMYRCASRGQGYEQYFGPGTRLTVT.